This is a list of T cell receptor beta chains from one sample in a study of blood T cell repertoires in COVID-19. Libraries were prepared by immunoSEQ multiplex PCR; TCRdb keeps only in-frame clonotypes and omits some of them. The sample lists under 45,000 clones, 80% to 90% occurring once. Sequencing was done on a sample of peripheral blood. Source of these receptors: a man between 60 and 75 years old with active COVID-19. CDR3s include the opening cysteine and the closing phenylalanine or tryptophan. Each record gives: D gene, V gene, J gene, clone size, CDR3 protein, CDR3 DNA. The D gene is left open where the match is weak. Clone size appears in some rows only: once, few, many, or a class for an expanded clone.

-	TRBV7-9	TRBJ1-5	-	CASSSDSPYQPQHF	TGTGCCAGCAGCTCTGACAGCCCGTATCAGCCCCAGCATTTT
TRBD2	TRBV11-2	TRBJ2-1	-	CASSLLAGGWNEQFF	TGTGCCAGCAGCTTACTAGCGGGAGGTTGGAATGAGCAGTTCTTC
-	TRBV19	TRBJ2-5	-	CASSSLGLQETQYF	TGTGCCAGTAGTTCGCTCGGACTTCAAGAGACCCAGTACTTC
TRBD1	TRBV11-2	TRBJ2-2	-	CASSFSEYRGGELFF	TGTGCCAGCAGCTTCTCCGAATACAGGGGCGGGGAGCTGTTTTTT
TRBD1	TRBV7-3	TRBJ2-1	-	CASSPGDRFSYNEQFF	TGTGCCAGCAGCCCAGGGGACAGGTTCTCCTACAATGAGCAGTTCTTC
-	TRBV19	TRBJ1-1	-	CASSIRGTEAFF	TGTGCCAGTAGTATTCGAGGGACTGAAGCTTTCTTT
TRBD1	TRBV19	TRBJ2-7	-	CASSSGQGDFYEQYF	TGTGCCAGTAGTTCGGGACAGGGGGACTTCTACGAGCAGTACTTC
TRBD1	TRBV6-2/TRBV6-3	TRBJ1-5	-	CASSYLGTDSRSAHF	TGTGCCAGCAGTTATCTCGGGACAGATTCTCGGTCTGCGCATTTT
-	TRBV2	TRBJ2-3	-	CASRATGGVDTQYF	TGTGCCAGCAGGGCGACTGGCGGGGTAGATACGCAGTATTTT
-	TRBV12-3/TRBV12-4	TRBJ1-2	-	CASSLDGNYGYTF	TGTGCCAGCAGTTTAGACGGTAACTATGGCTACACCTTC
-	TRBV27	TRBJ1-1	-	CASSQTVESEAFF	TGTGCCAGCAGTCAGACGGTGGAGTCAGAAGCTTTCTTT
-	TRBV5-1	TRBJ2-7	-	CASSLGGHLSYEQYF	TGCGCCAGCAGCTTGGGGGGACACCTATCCTACGAGCAGTACTTC
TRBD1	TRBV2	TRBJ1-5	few	CASGGTGLNQPQHF	TGTGCCAGTGGAGGGACAGGACTCAATCAGCCCCAGCATTTT
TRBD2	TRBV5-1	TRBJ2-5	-	CASSPVTSGSETQYF	TGCGCCAGCAGCCCCGTGACTAGCGGGAGTGAGACCCAGTACTTC
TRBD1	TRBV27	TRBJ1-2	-	CASRSTGGESGYTF	TGTGCCAGCAGGTCGACAGGGGGCGAGAGTGGCTACACCTTC
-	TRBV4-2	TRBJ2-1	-	CASSPTGTSYNEQFF	TGTGCCAGCAGCCCCACCGGGACTTCCTACAATGAGCAGTTCTTC
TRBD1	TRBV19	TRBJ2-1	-	CASSRQGNSYNEQFF	TGTGCCAGTAGTAGACAGGGAAACTCCTACAATGAGCAGTTCTTC
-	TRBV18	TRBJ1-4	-	CASSLQEHEKLFF	TGTGCCAGCTCACTTCAAGAGCATGAAAAACTGTTTTTT
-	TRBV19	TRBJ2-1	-	CASRMGPAQFF	TGTGCCAGTAGGATGGGGCCAGCCCAGTTCTTC
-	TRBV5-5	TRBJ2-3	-	CASSFMTPGSTDTQYF	TGTGCCAGCAGCTTTATGACCCCAGGGAGCACAGATACGCAGTATTTT
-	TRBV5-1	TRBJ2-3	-	CASSFGGPSTDTQYF	TGCGCCAGCAGCTTCGGCGGCCCCAGCACAGATACGCAGTATTTT
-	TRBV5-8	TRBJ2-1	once	CASSPRGVVGEQFF	TGTGCCAGCAGCCCACGCGGCGTTGTGGGTGAGCAGTTCTTC
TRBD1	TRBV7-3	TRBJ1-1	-	CASSPDRGMNTEAFF	TGTGCCAGCAGCCCCGACAGGGGGATGAACACTGAAGCTTTCTTT
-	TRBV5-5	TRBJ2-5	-	CASSLGPIPQETQYF	TGTGCCAGCAGCTTGGGGCCAATCCCCCAAGAGACCCAGTACTTC
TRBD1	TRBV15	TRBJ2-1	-	CATSSPGTGKQNEQFF	TGTGCCACCAGCAGCCCGGGGACAGGGAAACAAAATGAGCAGTTCTTC
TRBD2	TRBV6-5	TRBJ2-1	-	CASSPGTTTDNEQFF	TGTGCCAGCAGCCCCGGGACTACTACCGACAATGAGCAGTTCTTC
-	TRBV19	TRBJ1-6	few	CASSTSKNSPLHF	TGTGCCAGTAGTACCAGTAAAAACTCACCCCTCCACTTT
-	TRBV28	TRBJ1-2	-	CASSLQRTMVNYGYTF	TGTGCCAGCAGTTTGCAACGGACAATGGTTAACTATGGCTACACCTTC
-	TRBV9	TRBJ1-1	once	CASSPQPGEAFF	TGTGCCAGCAGCCCCCAACCAGGGGAAGCTTTCTTT
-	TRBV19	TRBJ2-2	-	CASSNSNTGELFF	TGTGCCAGTAGTAACTCGAACACCGGGGAGCTGTTTTTT
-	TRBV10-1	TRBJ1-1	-	CASSAHTGGGTEAFF	TGCGCCAGCAGTGCCCACACAGGAGGAGGGACTGAAGCTTTCTTT
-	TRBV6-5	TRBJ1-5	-	CASSHPPGTQHF	TGTGCCAGCAGTCACCCTCCAGGGACCCAGCATTTT
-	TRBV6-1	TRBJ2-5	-	CASSEWSGQETQYF	TGTGCCAGCAGTGAATGGTCAGGGCAAGAGACCCAGTACTTC
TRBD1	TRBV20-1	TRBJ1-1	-	CSAIGTDEAFF	TGCAGTGCTATTGGGACAGATGAAGCTTTCTTT
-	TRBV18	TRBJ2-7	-	CASSPLGRGREEQYF	TGTGCCAGCTCACCACTGGGCAGGGGGCGGGAGGAGCAGTACTTC
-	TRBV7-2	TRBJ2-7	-	CASSSTEISYEQYF	TGTGCCAGCAGCTCAACAGAGATCTCCTACGAGCAGTACTTC
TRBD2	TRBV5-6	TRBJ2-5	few	CASSSWTSGSGKETQYF	TGTGCCAGCAGCTCCTGGACTAGCGGGAGTGGCAAAGAGACCCAGTACTTC
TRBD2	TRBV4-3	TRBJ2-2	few	CASSYKTSGRTNGELFF	TGCGCCAGCAGCTACAAAACTAGCGGGAGGACTAACGGGGAGCTGTTTTTT
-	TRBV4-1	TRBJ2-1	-	CASTSRGARNEQFF	TGCGCCAGCACCTCACGAGGAGCGAGGAATGAGCAGTTCTTC
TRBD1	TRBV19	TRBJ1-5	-	CASSSLTGGYDQPQHF	TGTGCCAGTAGTTCCCTAACAGGGGGCTATGATCAGCCCCAGCATTTT
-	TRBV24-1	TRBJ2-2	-	CATSDTGTGELFF	TGTGCCACCAGTGACACAGGGACCGGGGAGCTGTTTTTT
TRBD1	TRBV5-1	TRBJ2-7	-	CASSFSGGTYEQYF	TGCGCCAGCAGCTTTTCAGGGGGCACCTACGAGCAGTACTTC
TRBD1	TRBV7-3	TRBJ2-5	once	CASSLGQGAGETQYF	TGTGCCAGCAGCTTAGGACAGGGGGCCGGAGAGACCCAGTACTTC
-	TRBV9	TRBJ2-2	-	CASSADSAGELFF	TGTGCCAGCAGCGCCGACAGTGCCGGGGAGCTGTTTTTT
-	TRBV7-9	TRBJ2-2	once	CASSPPPGSGELFF	TGTGCCAGCAGCCCCCCGCCGGGGTCCGGGGAGCTGTTTTTT
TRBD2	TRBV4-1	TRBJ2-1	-	CASSRTGLAGIYNEQFF	TGCGCCAGCAGCCGCACGGGACTAGCGGGAATCTACAATGAGCAGTTCTTC
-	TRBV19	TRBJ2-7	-	CASSITKQGRHEQYF	TGTGCCAGTAGTATCACCAAGCAGGGCCGCCACGAGCAGTACTTC
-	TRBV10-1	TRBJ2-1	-	CASSESGLGEQFF	TGCGCCAGCAGTGAGTCGGGGCTGGGTGAGCAGTTCTTC
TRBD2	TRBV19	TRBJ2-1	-	CASSIAGGPAEQFF	TGTGCCAGTAGTATAGCGGGAGGGCCGGCTGAGCAGTTCTTC
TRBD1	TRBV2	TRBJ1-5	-	CASKDRAFSNQPQHF	TGTGCCAGCAAGGACAGGGCCTTTAGCAATCAGCCCCAGCATTTT
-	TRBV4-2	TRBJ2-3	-	CASSHDYTQYF	TGTGCCAGCAGCCATGACTACACGCAGTATTTT
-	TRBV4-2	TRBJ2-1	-	CASSQEAPATYNEQFF	TGTGCCAGCAGCCAAGAAGCGCCAGCAACCTACAATGAGCAGTTCTTC
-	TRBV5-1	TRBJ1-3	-	CASSPEQRSGNTIYF	TGCGCCAGCAGCCCGGAACAGAGATCTGGAAACACCATATATTTT
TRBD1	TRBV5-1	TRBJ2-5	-	CASSLGQGAQETQYF	TGCGCCAGCAGCTTGGGTCAGGGGGCCCAAGAGACCCAGTACTTC